The 28 T cell receptor beta chains below all came from one sample that was sequenced in a study of cytotoxic CD8 clonotypes in ibrutinib-treated CLL. Assay: immunoSEQ multiplex PCR; the TCRdb copy retains only in-frame clones and omits some. Among about 200,000 clones listed, over 65% were seen once. Sample: PBMCs, taken after 12 months of ibrutinib treatment. The receptors originated from a human donor with chronic lymphocytic leukemia.

The chain recombines TRBV29-1 with TRBJ2-1; a possible D gene is TRBD2 (5 bases). CDR1 is SQVTM, CDR2 ANQGSEA, per germline. This CDR3 is built from 11 residues. The ends were cut back, 6 bases at V and 5 bases at J, with 8 bases in the middle. CDR3 residues: CSVRRDNEQFF. CDR3 bases: TGCAGCGTCCGGCGGGACAATGAGCAGTTCTTC.

This clone appeared a single time. The DNA is left out, because the CDR3 cannot be placed on it with certainty; the CDR3 is given as TCRdb lists it. V usage is TRBV29-1 and J usage is TRBJ1-1. Both ends counted, the CDR3 spans 16 residues. Germline CDR1 and CDR2: SQVTM and ANQGSEA. This CDR3 reads CSVVFGPGWEMAEAFF.

This clone was seen more than once but under ten times. The CDR3 sequence is CSVEGRQGAGYGYTF. The CDR3 DNA follows: TGCAGCGTTGAAGGACGACAGGGGGCGGGGTATGGCTACACCTTC. This rearrangement joins TRBV29-1 to TRBJ1-2; 10 nucleotides align to TRBD1. After removal of 1 base from V and 5 bases from J, the junction contained 7 bases not matched to a gene. Germline-derived CDR1 and CDR2 are SQVTM and ANQGSEA. The CDR3 runs 15 residues.

The V gene is TRBV14, the J gene TRBJ1-1; possibly TRBD1 for D (5 bases). CDR3 size: 14 residues. The V end lost 1 base, the J end lost 6 bases, and 12 bases lay between the germline ends. CDR1 SGHDN and CDR2 FVKESK come from the germline V gene. CDR3 residues: CASSQVPGGAEAFF. CDR3 coding DNA: TGTGCCAGCAGCCAAGTGCCGGGGGGGGCTGAAGCTTTCTTT.

This rearrangement joins TRBV5-1 to TRBJ2-7, with D maybe TRBD1 (6 bases). The CDR3 covers 17 residues. Germline CDR1 SGHRS, CDR2 YFSETQ. The V end was cut by 0 bases, the J end by 2 bases, with 18 bases between. This CDR3 is CASSLGPTGYATYEQYF. DNA for the CDR3: TGCGCCAGCAGCTTGGGCCCTACAGGGTATGCCACCTACGAGCAGTACTTC.

J is TRBJ1-1 and V is TRBV11-3; D is possibly TRBD1 (6 bases). Germline V gene data show CDR1 as SGHNT and CDR2 as YENEEA. Trimming pared 3 bases from V and 7 bases from J, leaving 15 bases between. The CDR3 contains 14 residues. The DNA of the CDR3 is TGTGCCAGCAGCTTCTCCGGGACAAGTTATGAAGCTTTCTTT. This encodes CASSFSGTSYEAFF.

For the CDR3, the DNA is TGTGCCAGCTCACCAGCGGGGGTCTGGAGCAATCAGCCCCAGCATTTT. As protein: CASSPAGVWSNQPQHF. The chain carries TRBV18 and TRBJ1-5; perhaps TRBD1 as D (5 bases). V lost 2 bases and J 1 base, leaving 12 bases between the germline ends. Germline CDR1 is KGHSH and CDR2 is LQKENI. The CDR3 length is 16 residues. Combining the CDR3 with reference TRBV18 and TRBJ1-5 gives the whole variable domain NAGVMQNPRHLVRRRGQEARLRCSPMKGHSHVYWYRQLPEEGLKFMVYLQKENIIDESGMPKERFSAEFPKEGPSILRIQQVVRGDSAAYFCASSPAGVWSNQPQHFGDGTRLSIL.

About this clone itself: The sample holds other DNA sequences that translate to the same CDR3. This rearrangement joins TRBV20-1 to TRBJ1-2; D is uncertain. The V end lost 0 bases, the J end lost 4 bases, and 3 bases lay between the germline ends. Germline V gene sequence: CDR1 DFQATT, CDR2 SNEGSKA (reference sequence). The CDR3 contains 11 residues. CDR3 residues: CSARESYGYTF. CDR3 coding DNA: TGCAGTGCTAGAGAGTCCTATGGCTACACCTTC.

This clone was detected a few times. The chain joins TRBV2 to TRBJ1-2; tentative D call: TRBD1 (5 bases). V was shortened by 4 bases and J by 2 bases, with 14 bases between the two germline ends. Germline V lookup: CDR1 SNHLY, CDR2 FYNNEI. This CDR3 is built from 15 residues. The CDR3 DNA reads TGTGCCAGCAGTGGTTACCGGACACGCAACTATGGCTACACCTTC. This translates into CASSGYRTRNYGYTF. The full variable domain, with the rest looked up from reference TRBV2 and TRBJ1-2, is EPEVTQTPSHQVTQMGQEVILRCVPISNHLYFYWYRQILGQKVEFLVSFYNNEISEKSEIFDDQFSVERPDGSNFTLKIRSTKLEDSAMYFCASSGYRTRNYGYTFGSGTRLTVV.

This clone was observed once. This chain joins TRBV11-1 and TRBJ1-1; 7 positions agree with TRBD1. CDR1 is SGHAT, CDR2 FQDESV, per germline (reference sequence). The ends lost 5 bases at V and 11 bases at J; junction bases unmatched: 5. The CDR3 consists of 11 residues. The chain's CDR3 is CASSPNRGAFF. CDR3 in DNA: TGTGCCAGCAGCCCCAACAGGGGCGCTTTCTTT.

The chain joins TRBV30 to TRBJ2-7; possible D gene TRBD2, 6 bases. Between the trimmed V and J ends, which lost 1 base and 4 bases, there was a span of 8 bases. The CDR3 has 12 residues. Germline values: CDR1 GTSNPN, CDR2 SVGIG (reference sequence). In nucleotides, the CDR3 is TGTGCCTGGAGTGGCCGGGGGTACGAGCAGTACTTC. This sequence encodes CAWSGRGYEQYF.

The chain joins TRBV5-4 to TRBJ2-1; D might be TRBD1 (6 bases). Per germline, CDR1 SGHNT and CDR2 YYREEE (reference sequence). V dropped 4 bases and J dropped 2 bases, with 16 bases sitting between them. This CDR3 has 16 residues. The CDR3, as DNA: TGTGCCAGCAGCCTGACAGGTTTGGGCGCCTACAATGAGCAGTTCTTC. Its protein product is CASSLTGLGAYNEQFF.

In its sample, this clone was seen a few times. This chain links TRBV6-1 with TRBJ1-5, with D unresolved. The CDR3 sequence is 15 residues long. V was trimmed by 4 bases and J by 0 bases, leaving 10 bases between them. Germline lookup yields CDR1 MNHNS and CDR2 SASEGT. CDR3 in amino acids: CASSGGRDSNQPQHF. The CDR3 nucleotides read TGTGCCAGCAGTGGTGGCAGAGATAGCAATCAGCCCCAGCATTTT.

The V and J genes are TRBV30 and TRBJ1-2; D unclear. Deletions cut 1 base from V and 8 bases from J, with 14 bases between. The length of the CDR3 is 13 residues. Germline V gene data show CDR1 as GTSNPN and CDR2 as SVGIG (reference sequence). CDR3 region: CAWSAQWGEGYTF. In DNA, the CDR3 is TGTGCCTGGAGTGCCCAGTGGGGAGAGGGCTACACCTTC. The whole variable domain, filled in from reference TRBV30 and TRBJ1-2, reads SQTIHQWPATLVQPVGSPLSLECTVEGTSNPNLYWYRQAAGRGLQLLFYSVGIGQISSEVPQNLSASRPQDRQFILSSKKLLLSDSGFYLCAWSAQWGEGYTFGSGTRLTVV.

The chain links TRBV2 to TRBJ2-2, with D maybe TRBD2 (6 bases). Germline loops: CDR1 SNHLY, CDR2 FYNNEI. V dropped 6 bases and J dropped 4 bases, with 24 bases sitting between them. The CDR3 runs to 18 residues. For the CDR3, the DNA is TGTGCCAGCAGGCAGGGTTCCGGGGGACCTAGGGGCACCGGGGAGCTGTTTTTT. Translating it yields CASRQGSGGPRGTGELFF.

This clone was counted between two and nine times. The rearrangement links TRBV5-4 to TRBJ2-6; TRBD2 aligns across 10 bases. V lost 3 bases to trimming and J lost 0 bases; unmatched junction nucleotides: 6. CDR1 is SGHNT, CDR2 YYREEE, per germline (reference sequence). CDR3 length: 18 amino acids. As DNA, the CDR3 is TGTGCCAGCAGCTGGGGACTAGCGCCTAGCTCTGGGGCCAACGTCCTGACTTTC. It is translated as CASSWGLAPSSGANVLTF.

The chain recombines TRBV25-1 with TRBJ2-3; D is unclear. The CDR3 spans 14 residues. CDR1 and CDR2 (germline): MGHDK, SYGVNS. Trimming cost V 3 bases and J 0 bases, with 7 bases left between them. CDR3 sequence (DNA): TGTGCCAGCAGTGACCCTACTAGCACAGATACGCAGTATTTT. Its protein product is CASSDPTSTDTQYF.

CDR3 loop: CASSWGVGYEQYF. Here the CDR3 DNA reads TGTGCCAGCTCCTGGGGAGTAGGCTACGAGCAGTACTTC. The V gene is TRBV6-5, the J gene TRBJ2-7, with D maybe TRBD2 (5 bases). V lost 8 bases to trimming and J lost 3 bases, with 14 bases between them. Germline V CDR1 and CDR2: MNHEY, SVGAGI. The CDR3 totals 13 residues.

This chain uses TRBV7-9 with TRBJ1-1; no reliable D call. V lost 3 bases and J lost 1, with 9 bases in between. This CDR3 is built from 14 residues. Germline loops: CDR1 SEHNR, CDR2 FQNEAQ (reference sequence). CDR3 nucleotides: TGTGCCAGCAGCTTCCGACGGGGGAACACTGAAGCTTTCTTT. Protein: CASSFRRGNTEAFF.

The chain recombines TRBV27 with TRBJ1-5; 7 nucleotides line up with TRBD1. In germline, CDR1 is MNHEY, CDR2 SMNVEV (reference sequence). Germline trimming cut 6 bases from V and 2 bases from J; bases unmatched to any gene: 4. The length of the CDR3 is 14 residues. The CDR3 loop is CASSYTGGNQPQHF. The CDR3, as DNA: TGTGCCAGCAGCTATACAGGGGGCAATCAGCCCCAGCATTTT.

The count of this clone is one. The V and J genes are TRBV7-3 and TRBJ2-7; 7 bases are shared with TRBD1. The V and J ends lost 5 bases and 5 bases, in that order; junction bases with no gene match: 12. Germline-derived CDR1 and CDR2 are SGHTA and FQGTGA. The CDR3 has 15 amino acids. CDR3 bases: TGTGCCAGCAGCCCGTCCCCGACAGGGATCAACGAGCAGTACTTC. Translation: CASSPSPTGINEQYF.

This chain uses TRBV30 with TRBJ1-1; D is perhaps TRBD1 (5 bases). CDR1 and CDR2 from the germline V gene are GTSNPN and SVGIG (reference sequence). The V gene lost 5 bases and the J gene lost 11 bases, with 15 bases spanning the gap. The CDR3 runs to 11 residues. The CDR3 coding sequence is TGTGCCTGGGACAAAGAAGGGGACGCTTTCTTT. Encoded protein: CAWDKEGDAFF.

This chain joins TRBV10-2 and TRBJ2-7; D uncertain. This CDR3 is built from 13 residues. V gave up 2 bases and J gave up 3 bases, with 8 bases separating them. Germline CDR1 WSHSY, CDR2 SAAADI. The CDR3 spells CASSEGRYYEQYF. CDR3 nucleotide sequence: TGCGCCAGCAGTGAGGGACGGTACTACGAGCAGTACTTC.

At least ten counts were recorded for this clone. The chain links TRBV19 to TRBJ2-3, with 12 bases lining up with TRBD2. Looked up from germline, CDR1 is LNHDA and CDR2 is SQIVND (reference sequence). CDR3 size: 17 residues. V gave up 6 bases and J gave up 5 bases; unmatched junction bases: 12. As DNA, the CDR3 is TGTGCCAGTAGCAATCCGGCTAGCGGGAGGGCCGGAGATACGCAGTATTTT. Translation: CASSNPASGRAGDTQYF.

The V call is TRBV18, the J call TRBJ2-5, with D perhaps assigned TRBD1 or TRBD2 (5 bases each). The CDR3 sequence is 13 residues long. Germline loops: CDR1 KGHSH, CDR2 LQKENI. The V end was cut by 6 bases, the J end by 5 bases, with 13 bases between. The CDR3 nucleotides read TGTGCCAGCTCTTCGGTCTGGGGGGAGACCCAGTACTTC. This gives the protein CASSSVWGETQYF.

The V gene is TRBV6-1, the J gene TRBJ1-1; 9 bases map to TRBD1. Germline-derived CDR1 and CDR2 are MNHNS and SASEGT. The CDR3 runs 13 residues. J gave up 4 bases and V 10 bases, and 7 bases lay outside the gene matches. This CDR3 is CANNDRGVTEAFF. The DNA of the CDR3 is TGTGCCAACAACGACAGGGGGGTCACTGAAGCTTTCTTT.

This chain links TRBV7-3 with TRBJ1-6; no firm D call. The V gene's germline CDR1 is SGHTA and CDR2 FQGTGA. The CDR3 length is 13 residues. The V gene lost 8 bases and the J gene lost 5 bases, with 10 bases spanning the gap. The CDR3 reads CASRRTNNSPLHF. CDR3 in DNA: TGTGCCAGCCGCCGGACCAATAATTCACCCCTCCACTTT.

This chain joins TRBV14 and TRBJ2-7; TRBD2 matches at 14 bases. The germline CDR1 and CDR2 sequences are SGHDN and FVKESK. Trimming cost V 4 bases and J 5 bases; bases outside gene matches: 16. The CDR3 length is 19 residues. CDR3 sequence reads: CASSRLPKRLAGGPHEQYF. Written as DNA, the CDR3 is TGTGCCAGCAGCCGACTCCCAAAGCGACTAGCGGGAGGGCCCCACGAGCAGTACTTC.